This T cell receptor beta chain was sequenced in a study of T cells and Merkel cell carcinoma outcomes. Assay: immunoSEQ multiplex PCR; the TCRdb copy retains only in-frame clones and omits some. The repertoire holds about 19,000 clones, with 82% as singletons. The CDR3 totals 15 residues. Germline lookup yields CDR1 SGDLS and CDR2 YYNGEE. Trimming took 0 bases from V and 1 from J, leaving 10 bases between them. This sequence originates from a human donor with Merkel cell carcinoma. The chain is built from TRBV9 and TRBJ2-5; D not resolved. Sequenced: tumor tissue from Merkel cell carcinoma. The CDR3 DNA sequence: TGTGCCAGCAGCGTAGACGGCGGTGCCCAAGAGACCCAGTACTTC. Its protein is CASSVDGGAQETQYF.